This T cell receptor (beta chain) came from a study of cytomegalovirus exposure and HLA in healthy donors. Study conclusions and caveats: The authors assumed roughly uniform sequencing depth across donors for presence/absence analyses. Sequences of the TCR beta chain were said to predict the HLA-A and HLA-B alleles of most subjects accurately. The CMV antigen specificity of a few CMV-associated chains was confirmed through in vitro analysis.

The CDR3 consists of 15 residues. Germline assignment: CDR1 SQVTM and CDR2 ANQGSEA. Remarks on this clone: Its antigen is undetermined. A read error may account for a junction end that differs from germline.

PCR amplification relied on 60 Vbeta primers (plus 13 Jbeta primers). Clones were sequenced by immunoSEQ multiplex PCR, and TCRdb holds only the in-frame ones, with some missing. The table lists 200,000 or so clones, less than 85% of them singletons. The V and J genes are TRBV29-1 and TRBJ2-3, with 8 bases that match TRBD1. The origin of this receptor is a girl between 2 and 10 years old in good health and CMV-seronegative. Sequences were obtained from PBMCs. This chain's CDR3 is CSVEGDRLLSDTQYF. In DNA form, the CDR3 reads TGCAGCGTGGAAGGGGACAGGCTACTTTCAGATACGCAGTATTTT.